Listed below are T cell receptor beta chains from one sample, sequenced in a study of blood T cell repertoires in COVID-19. Only in-frame clones appear in the TCRdb table, and some are missing; sequencing was by immunoSEQ multiplex PCR. The sample carries under 300,000 clones, about 83% recorded once. The sequenced sample consisted of peripheral blood. The receptors stem from a human donor in a cohort sampled during active COVID-19. Each CDR3 is given with its conserved first and last residue. The order of the fields is V gene, clone size, D gene, J gene, CDR3 protein, CDR3 DNA. A D gene is named only where the DNA matches it firmly. Rows give clone size only sometimes, using once, few, many, or a class for an expanded clone.

v_gene: TRBV7-3; abundance: .; d_gene: TRBD2; j_gene: TRBJ2-5; CDR3aa: CASSLGLGAGVQETQYF; CDR3nt: TGTGCCAGCAGCTTAGGATTAGGGGCGGGGGTACAAGAGACCCAGTACTTC
v_gene: TRBV7-9; abundance: .; d_gene: TRBD2; j_gene: TRBJ2-5; CDR3aa: CASSPLGGGQETQYF; CDR3nt: TGTGCCAGCAGCCCCCTCGGGGGGGGGCAAGAGACCCAGTACTTC
v_gene: TRBV10-3; abundance: .; d_gene: TRBD1; j_gene: TRBJ2-7; CDR3aa: CAIQADRGAYEQYF; CDR3nt: TGTGCCATCCAGGCCGACAGGGGGGCCTACGAGCAGTACTTC
v_gene: TRBV28; abundance: .; d_gene: TRBD1; j_gene: TRBJ1-4; CDR3aa: CASSLGQGAHDNYNEKLFF; CDR3nt: TGTGCCAGCAGTTTGGGGCAGGGGGCCCATGATAATTATAATGAAAAACTGTTTTTT
v_gene: TRBV24-1; abundance: .; d_gene: .; j_gene: TRBJ1-5; CDR3aa: CATSDFGDNQPQHF; CDR3nt: TGTGCCACCAGTGATTTCGGTGATAATCAGCCCCAGCATTTT
v_gene: TRBV5-1; abundance: .; d_gene: TRBD2; j_gene: TRBJ2-3; CDR3aa: CASSIAGPTDTQYF; CDR3nt: TGCGCCAGCTCCATAGCGGGGCCCACAGATACGCAGTATTTT
v_gene: TRBV6-1; abundance: .; d_gene: TRBD2; j_gene: TRBJ2-4; CDR3aa: CASSEARLAGALAKNIQYF; CDR3nt: TGTGCCAGCAGTGAAGCCAGACTAGCGGGGGCCCTAGCCAAAAACATTCAGTACTTC
v_gene: TRBV7-9; abundance: .; d_gene: TRBD1; j_gene: TRBJ2-5; CDR3aa: CASSLWQGERQETQYF; CDR3nt: TGTGCCAGCAGCTTATGGCAGGGGGAGAGGCAAGAGACCCAGTACTTC
v_gene: TRBV5-1; abundance: .; d_gene: TRBD2; j_gene: TRBJ2-1; CDR3aa: CASSYLGLAGGNEQFF; CDR3nt: TGCGCCAGCAGCTACCTGGGACTAGCGGGAGGAAATGAGCAGTTCTTC
v_gene: TRBV28; abundance: few; d_gene: TRBD1; j_gene: TRBJ2-5; CDR3aa: CASSLFGWGQGRETQYF; CDR3nt: TGTGCCAGCAGTTTATTTGGTTGGGGACAGGGGCGGGAGACCCAGTACTTC
v_gene: TRBV3-1/TRBV3-2; abundance: .; d_gene: .; j_gene: TRBJ2-1; CDR3aa: CASSPTVSNEQFF; CDR3nt: TGTGCCAGCAGCCCGACAGTTTCCAATGAGCAGTTCTTC
v_gene: TRBV5-4; abundance: .; d_gene: .; j_gene: TRBJ2-1; CDR3aa: CASSLSGSSSYNEQFF; CDR3nt: TGTGCCAGCAGCTTATCCGGGTCCAGCTCCTACAATGAGCAGTTCTTC
v_gene: TRBV19; abundance: .; d_gene: .; j_gene: TRBJ2-2; CDR3aa: CASSVYAASLVGELFF; CDR3nt: TGTGCCAGTAGTGTCTACGCAGCAAGTCTAGTCGGGGAGCTGTTTTTT
v_gene: TRBV12-3/TRBV12-4; abundance: .; d_gene: TRBD1; j_gene: TRBJ1-2; CDR3aa: CASSGDSIYGYTF; CDR3nt: TGTGCCAGCAGTGGGGACAGCATCTATGGCTACACCTTC
v_gene: TRBV9; abundance: .; d_gene: TRBD2; j_gene: TRBJ2-3; CDR3aa: CASSREGLAPDDTQYF; CDR3nt: TGTGCCAGCAGTCGGGAGGGACTAGCGCCTGATGATACGCAGTATTTT
v_gene: TRBV5-1; abundance: .; d_gene: .; j_gene: TRBJ1-4; CDR3aa: CASSLGGTNEKLFF; CDR3nt: TGCGCCAGCAGCTTAGGGGGAACTAATGAAAAACTGTTTTTT
v_gene: TRBV19; abundance: .; d_gene: .; j_gene: TRBJ1-4; CDR3aa: CASSTRLVTGGTNEKLFF; CDR3nt: TGTGCCAGTAGTACCCGACTCGTGACTGGAGGAACTAATGAAAAACTGTTTTTT
v_gene: TRBV27; abundance: .; d_gene: .; j_gene: TRBJ1-1; CDR3aa: CASSRAENTEAFF; CDR3nt: TGTGCCAGCAGTCGCGCGGAGAACACTGAAGCTTTCTTT
v_gene: TRBV18; abundance: .; d_gene: TRBD2; j_gene: TRBJ2-3; CDR3aa: CASSPGSGRTDTQYF; CDR3nt: TGTGCCAGCTCACCTGGAAGCGGGAGGACAGATACGCAGTATTTT
v_gene: TRBV27; abundance: few; d_gene: .; j_gene: TRBJ2-7; CDR3aa: CASSLTGFYEQYF; CDR3nt: TGTGCCAGCAGTTTAACAGGGTTCTACGAGCAGTACTTC
v_gene: TRBV19; abundance: .; d_gene: .; j_gene: TRBJ2-4; CDR3aa: CASSIGGVEVDIQYF; CDR3nt: TGTGCCAGTAGTATTGGCGGGGTTGAGGTAGACATTCAGTACTTC
v_gene: TRBV27; abundance: few; d_gene: TRBD1; j_gene: TRBJ1-4; CDR3aa: CASSRPQLPGTGGLKLFF; CDR3nt: TGTGCCAGCAGTCGCCCCCAACTCCCCGGGACAGGGGGACTCAAACTGTTTTTT
v_gene: TRBV5-4; abundance: .; d_gene: TRBD2; j_gene: TRBJ2-3; CDR3aa: CASTGGKDTQYF; CDR3nt: TGTGCCAGCACGGGAGGGAAAGATACGCAGTATTTT
v_gene: TRBV9; abundance: .; d_gene: TRBD2; j_gene: TRBJ2-5; CDR3aa: CASSVASGRHETQYF; CDR3nt: TGTGCCAGCAGCGTAGCTAGCGGGAGGCACGAGACCCAGTACTTC
v_gene: TRBV12-5; abundance: .; d_gene: TRBD2; j_gene: TRBJ2-7; CDR3aa: CASGLETGGRSAYEQYF; CDR3nt: TGTGCTAGTGGTTTGGAAACGGGGGGGCGGTCAGCCTACGAGCAGTACTTC
v_gene: TRBV28; abundance: .; d_gene: TRBD1; j_gene: TRBJ1-5; CDR3aa: CASSLGQGAGNQPQHF; CDR3nt: TGTGCCAGCAGTTTAGGGCAGGGGGCTGGCAATCAGCCCCAGCATTTT
v_gene: TRBV6-5; abundance: .; d_gene: .; j_gene: TRBJ2-2; CDR3aa: CASSYSTAAAGELFF; CDR3nt: TGTGCCAGCAGTTACTCTACCGCCGCAGCCGGGGAGCTGTTTTTT
v_gene: TRBV2; abundance: .; d_gene: .; j_gene: TRBJ1-5; CDR3aa: CASKIYSNQPQHF; CDR3nt: TGTGCCAGCAAAATATATAGCAATCAGCCCCAGCATTTT
v_gene: TRBV11-3; abundance: .; d_gene: TRBD1; j_gene: TRBJ2-2; CDR3aa: CASSLGDRGRNTGELFF; CDR3nt: TGTGCCAGCAGCTTAGGGGACAGGGGTCGGAACACCGGGGAGCTGTTTTTT
v_gene: TRBV29-1; abundance: .; d_gene: .; j_gene: TRBJ1-2; CDR3aa: CSVEGGDYGYTF; CDR3nt: TGCAGCGTTGAAGGAGGAGACTATGGCTACACCTTC
v_gene: TRBV6-5; abundance: .; d_gene: TRBD2; j_gene: TRBJ2-5; CDR3aa: CASSLTSGGFQETQYF; CDR3nt: TGTGCCAGCAGTTTAACTAGCGGGGGGTTCCAAGAGACCCAGTACTTC
v_gene: TRBV27; abundance: .; d_gene: .; j_gene: TRBJ1-5; CDR3aa: CASSGGNSNQPQHF; CDR3nt: TGTGCCAGCAGTGGGGGGAATAGCAATCAGCCCCAGCATTTT
v_gene: TRBV5-1; abundance: .; d_gene: TRBD2; j_gene: TRBJ2-1; CDR3aa: CASSDGTSGRARNEQFF; CDR3nt: TGCGCCAGCAGCGATGGGACTAGCGGGAGGGCCAGGAATGAGCAGTTCTTC
v_gene: TRBV5-8; abundance: .; d_gene: .; j_gene: TRBJ1-5; CDR3aa: CASSWGNTGRWEQPQHF; CDR3nt: TGTGCCAGCAGCTGGGGGAACACAGGGCGATGGGAACAGCCCCAGCATTTT
v_gene: TRBV27; abundance: .; d_gene: TRBD2; j_gene: TRBJ2-1; CDR3aa: CASSSPPGLAVSYNEQFF; CDR3nt: TGTGCCAGCAGTTCTCCCCCGGGACTAGCGGTCTCCTACAATGAGCAGTTCTTC
v_gene: TRBV7-2; abundance: once; d_gene: .; j_gene: TRBJ2-7; CDR3aa: CASSPLGGGTYEQYF; CDR3nt: TGTGCCAGCAGCCCCCTGGGGGGAGGTACATACGAGCAGTACTTC
v_gene: TRBV19; abundance: .; d_gene: .; j_gene: TRBJ2-7; CDR3aa: CASSVRGRGGHEQYF; CDR3nt: TGTGCCAGTAGTGTTCGGGGCAGGGGCGGGCACGAGCAGTACTTC
v_gene: TRBV6-5; abundance: .; d_gene: .; j_gene: TRBJ1-1; CDR3aa: CASRFRGEAFF; CDR3nt: TGTGCCAGCAGATTCAGAGGAGAAGCTTTCTTT
v_gene: TRBV5-3; abundance: .; d_gene: .; j_gene: TRBJ1-1; CDR3aa: CARSLFEFAGTEAFF; CDR3nt: TGTGCCAGAAGCTTGTTCGAGTTCGCCGGCACTGAAGCTTTCTTT
v_gene: TRBV5-6; abundance: .; d_gene: .; j_gene: TRBJ2-4; CDR3aa: CASSLDYERGKNIQYF; CDR3nt: TGTGCCAGCAGCTTGGATTACGAAAGGGGCAAAAACATTCAGTACTTC
v_gene: TRBV28; abundance: .; d_gene: .; j_gene: TRBJ1-2; CDR3aa: CASSLGPRGKSGYTF; CDR3nt: TGTGCCAGCAGTTTGGGGCCCAGGGGAAAGAGTGGCTACACCTTC
v_gene: TRBV5-1; abundance: once; d_gene: TRBD2; j_gene: TRBJ2-1; CDR3aa: CASSLREGFHEQFF; CDR3nt: TGCGCCAGCAGCTTGCGGGAGGGTTTCCATGAGCAGTTCTTC
v_gene: TRBV27; abundance: .; d_gene: TRBD1; j_gene: TRBJ2-5; CDR3aa: CASSRDRRQETQYF; CDR3nt: TGTGCCAGCAGCCGGGACAGGCGCCAAGAGACCCAGTACTTC
v_gene: TRBV9; abundance: .; d_gene: .; j_gene: TRBJ2-3; CDR3aa: CASSVTGSTQYF; CDR3nt: TGTGCCAGCAGCGTCACGGGAAGTACGCAGTATTTT
v_gene: TRBV10-3; abundance: .; d_gene: .; j_gene: TRBJ2-2; CDR3aa: CAISGIGNTGELFF; CDR3nt: TGTGCCATCAGCGGGATAGGGAACACCGGGGAGCTGTTTTTT
v_gene: TRBV19; abundance: .; d_gene: .; j_gene: TRBJ1-5; CDR3aa: CASSVGPGGQPQHF; CDR3nt: TGTGCCAGTAGTGTCGGGCCCGGAGGACAGCCCCAGCATTTT
v_gene: TRBV10-3; abundance: .; d_gene: TRBD1; j_gene: TRBJ2-7; CDR3aa: CAIRRQGASYEQYF; CDR3nt: TGTGCCATCAGGCGACAGGGGGCGTCCTACGAGCAGTACTTC
v_gene: TRBV6-5; abundance: .; d_gene: TRBD1; j_gene: TRBJ2-2; CDR3aa: CASRTGQGVTGELFF; CDR3nt: TGTGCCAGCAGGACGGGACAGGGAGTTACCGGGGAGCTGTTTTTT
v_gene: TRBV19; abundance: .; d_gene: .; j_gene: TRBJ1-1; CDR3aa: CASSTSDWEANTEAFF; CDR3nt: TGTGCCAGTAGTACCTCGGACTGGGAGGCAAACACTGAAGCTTTCTTT
v_gene: TRBV5-1; abundance: .; d_gene: .; j_gene: TRBJ1-3; CDR3aa: CASSLAGGNTIYF; CDR3nt: TGCGCCAGCAGCTTGGCGGGTGGAAACACCATATATTTT
v_gene: TRBV4-1; abundance: .; d_gene: TRBD1; j_gene: TRBJ2-2; CDR3aa: CASSQPGQGANTGELFF; CDR3nt: TGCGCCAGCAGCCAACCGGGACAGGGGGCGAACACCGGGGAGCTGTTTTTT
v_gene: TRBV19; abundance: .; d_gene: TRBD1; j_gene: TRBJ2-7; CDR3aa: CASSTPGQGAEEQYF; CDR3nt: TGTGCCAGTAGTACTCCGGGACAGGGGGCGGAAGAGCAGTACTTC
v_gene: TRBV7-6; abundance: .; d_gene: TRBD1; j_gene: TRBJ2-2; CDR3aa: CASSLARAGGLPGELFF; CDR3nt: TGTGCCAGCAGCTTAGCGAGGGCAGGGGGCTTGCCCGGGGAGCTGTTTTTT
v_gene: TRBV6-5; abundance: .; d_gene: TRBD1; j_gene: TRBJ1-1; CDR3aa: CASIIQGVNTEAFF; CDR3nt: TGTGCCAGCATCATACAGGGGGTCAACACTGAAGCTTTCTTT